The rows below give T cell receptor beta chains drawn from one sample of a study of cytomegalovirus exposure and HLA in healthy donors. The repertoire was sequenced with immunoSEQ multiplex PCR; TCRdb's copy has only in-frame clones and lacks some. This table has about 150,000 clones, roughly 81% appearing once. What was sequenced was PBMCs. These receptors originate from a woman between 18 and 29 years old in good health and CMV-seronegative. Each CDR3 is given without its conserved first and last residue. Some rows mark clone size as missing; the rest say once, few, many or name a class of expanded clone.

>TRBJ2-7|NA|TRBV6-1
ASSGSGTSGGVSTYEQY
>TRBJ2-3|NA|TRBV7-2
ASSRRTSGGGDTQY
>TRBJ2-2|NA|TRBV6-4
ASRTDRGTGELF
>TRBJ2-7|few|TRBV4-3
ASSQVPYLREQY
>TRBJ1-1|medium-sized|TRBV11-2
ASSLVAGRAEAF
>TRBJ1-2|NA|TRBV7-2
ASSRDSLYGYT
>TRBJ2-5|few|TRBV7-2
ASSFRGPAETQY
>TRBJ2-3|NA|TRBV27
ASSPKLNTDTQY
>TRBJ2-3|NA|TRBV10-1
ASSDLDTQY
>TRBJ2-5|NA|TRBV18
ASSWVDTAGETQY
>TRBJ2-7|NA|TRBV28
ASSTTGTSSYEQY
>TRBJ1-5|NA|TRBV2
ASSEHVRSQPQH